The TCR beta chain described here comes from a study of blood T cell repertoires in COVID-19. Study information: Acute and convalescent COVID-19 specimens originated in the United States, Italy and Spain. PBMCs, B-cell-depleted T cells, or T cells provided the cDNA or gDNA that made up the material.

From germline, CDR1 is SGDLS and CDR2 YYNGEE. V was shortened by 5 bases and J by 9 bases, with 12 bases between the two germline ends. The CDR3 spans 13 residues. Original data processing: Amplification from reference gene primers served as the basis for estimated nucleated cell counts. TCRdb keeps only in-frame clones here, not all; method: immunoSEQ multiplex PCR. V, J and clone size reflect that table, while D and trimming were determined from the DNA. The table has about 61,000 clones, 79% seen once. This receptor was obtained from a woman in her 70s with acute or convalescent COVID-19. Sequenced material: peripheral blood. The chain recombines TRBV9 with TRBJ1-6, with D unresolved. The CDR3 nucleotides are TGTGCCAGCAGAGGCGGATCCGGTTCACCCCTCCACTTT. Translation: CASRGGSGSPLHF.